This T cell receptor beta chain originates from a study of PD-L1 blockade in urothelial cancer. Germline V gene sequence: CDR1 MDHEN, CDR2 SYDVKM. The CDR3 spans 16 residues. V lost 7 bases, J lost 4 bases, and 14 bases stayed unmatched. Method: immunoSEQ multiplex PCR; TCRdb's copy keeps in-frame clones and lacks some. The sample includes over 65,000 clones, roughly 80% of them seen just once. V gene TRBV28 combines with J gene TRBJ1-2; 8 bases map to TRBD1. This TCR was recovered from an older man with urothelial cancer. This sample comprised PBMCs, obtained around atezolizumab (anti-PD-L1) treatment. The CDR3 here is CASTYTGTGEFYGYTF. CDR3 in DNA: TGTGCCAGCACCTACACCGGGACAGGAGAGTTCTATGGCTACACCTTC.